The entry that follows covers one TCR beta chain sequence. Antigen: not known. This specimen comes from a study of OX40 agonist ivuxolimab in advanced cancers. On the study more broadly: Three patients, one with hepatocellular carcinoma and two with cutaneous melanoma, achieved partial responses. Overall study results and limits: By week 6 at 0.1 to 3.0 mg/kg, blood CD4+ and CD8+ T cells had expanded clonally.

The protocol was immunoSEQ multiplex PCR, while the TCRdb copy is restricted to in-frame clones and leaves out a portion. The sample records about 90,000 clones, roughly 91% being singletons. It was autoimmune disease history or systemic immunosuppression that excluded patients. This CDR3 has 13 residues. V lost 1 base, J lost 10 bases, and 12 bases lay in between. Germline assignment: CDR1 SGHTA and CDR2 FQGNSA. The V gene is TRBV7-2, the J gene TRBJ2-3; the D gene is possibly TRBD2 (5 bases). Source: CD4+ or CD8+ T cells sorted from blood, taken in a trial of the OX40 agonist ivuxolimab. The clonotype was recovered from an adult with an advanced solid tumor such as melanoma, head and neck, liver or kidney cancer. DNA for the CDR3: TGTGCCAGCAGCTTAGTTCTAGCCGTTGCGCAGTATTTT. It yields the protein CASSLVLAVAQYF.